Included here is one T cell receptor beta chain sequence, with context. The antigen is not known. There are 15 residues in the CDR3. CDR1 and CDR2 (germline): MNHEY, SVGEGT. V was shortened by 6 bases and J by 8 bases, with 22 bases between the two germline ends. The data were taken from a study of T cells after yellow fever vaccination. Universal primer sites and UMIs were introduced during 5'RACE template-switching synthesis of TCR cDNA. TCRdb ran MiXCR on the 5' RACE reads and lists one entry per CDR3 protein. In the table there are 250,000 to 300,000 distinct CDR3 sequences, approximately 12% of which are singletons. Study findings and constraints: Shared CD4/CD8 clonotypes were a small share, likely from convergent recombination. Most clones from primary vaccination resurfaced after the booster (96% CD4, around 89% CD8).

The sample consisted of CD4+ T cells sorted from PBMCs, taken 45 days after the yellow fever booster vaccination. This chain joins TRBV6-2 or TRBV6-3 and TRBJ1-2; D not resolved. The receptor was isolated from a man younger than 45 who received the YFV17D yellow fever vaccine. Here the CDR3 DNA reads TGTGCCAGCAGCCGGGTCGGCAGCGGCCCCCTCGGCTACACCTTC. Encoded protein: CASSRVGSGPLGYTF.